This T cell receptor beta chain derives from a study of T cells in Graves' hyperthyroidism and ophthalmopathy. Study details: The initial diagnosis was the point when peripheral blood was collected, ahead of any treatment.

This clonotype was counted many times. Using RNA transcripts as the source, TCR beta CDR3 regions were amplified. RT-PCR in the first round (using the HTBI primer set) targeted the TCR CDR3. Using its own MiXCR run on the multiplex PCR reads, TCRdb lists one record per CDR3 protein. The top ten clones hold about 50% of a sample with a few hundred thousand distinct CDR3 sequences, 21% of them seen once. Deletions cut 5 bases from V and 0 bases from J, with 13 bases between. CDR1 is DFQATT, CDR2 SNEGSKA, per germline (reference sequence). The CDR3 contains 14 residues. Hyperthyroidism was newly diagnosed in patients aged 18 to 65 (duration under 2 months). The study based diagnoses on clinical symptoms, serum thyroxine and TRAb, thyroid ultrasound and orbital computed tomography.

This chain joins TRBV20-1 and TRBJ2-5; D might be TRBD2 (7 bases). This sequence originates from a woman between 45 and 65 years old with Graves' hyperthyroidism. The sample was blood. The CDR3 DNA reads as TGCAGTGCTGGGAGGGGGGCCAACCAAGAGACCCAGTACTTC. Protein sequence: CSAGRGANQETQYF.